The source of this TCR beta chain is a study of T cell responses to AZD1222 COVID-19 vaccine. As for this clone: Antigen unknown.

Notes on the study in general: When two AZD1222 doses had been given, Spike-specific TCR breadth and depth rose.

TCRdb keeps only in-frame clones here, not all; method: immunoSEQ multiplex PCR. The profile covers about 140,000 clones, with about 88% appearing a single time and 4.7% taken by the ten largest. The clonotype originates from an adult in good health. Material: peripheral blood, obtained on day 0 of AZD1222 vaccination.

The CDR3 reads CASSGLAGYNEQFF. The CDR3 bases are TGTGCCAGCAGCGGACTAGCGGGGTACAATGAGCAGTTCTTC. The genes are TRBV11-2 and TRBJ2-1; 12 nucleotides agree with TRBD2. CDR1 and CDR2 (germline): SGHAT, FQNNGV. The CDR3 is 14 amino acids. With 5 bases clipped from V and 4 bases from J, the junction kept 0 bases outside the gene matches.